This T cell receptor beta chain was sequenced in a study of blood T cell repertoires in COVID-19. Study summary: From T cells, B-cell-depleted T cells, or PBMCs came the material, which was cDNA or gDNA.

Assay used: immunoSEQ multiplex PCR; TCRdb lists only in-frame clones, some missing. This table has 540,000 or so clones, around 90% appearing once. The germline V gene has CDR1 MNHEY and CDR2 SVGAGI. V lost 4 bases, J lost 4 bases, and 10 bases stayed unmatched. CDR3 length: 16 amino acids. The TCR originated in a woman aged 45-60 years with COVID-19, enrolled during active disease. Sequenced: peripheral blood. The chain carries TRBV6-5 and TRBJ1-5; the match to TRBD1 covers 7 bases. CDR3 nucleotide sequence: TGTGCCAGCAGTTCGGACAGGCTGAGAGGGAATCAGCCCCAGCATTTT. Residues: CASSSDRLRGNQPQHF.